Below are 8 T cell receptor beta chains sequenced from a single sample in a study of cytomegalovirus exposure and HLA in healthy donors. PCR involved 60 Vbeta and 13 Jbeta primers. Sequenced by immunoSEQ multiplex PCR; TCRdb stores in-frame clones only, minus some. The sample shows more than 75,000 clones, more than 80% of them seen only once. Sequencing was done on a sample of PBMCs. Receptors originate from a man aged 18 to 29 in good health and CMV-seronegative.

The chain recombines TRBV18 with TRBJ2-1; D perhaps matches TRBD1 (5 bases). Trimming pared 0 bases from V and 5 bases from J, leaving 14 bases between. Germline loops: CDR1 KGHSH, CDR2 LQKENI. This CDR3 is 16 amino acids long. The CDR3 reads CASSPPGQGRNNEQFF. DNA for the CDR3: TGTGCCAGCTCACCACCCGGGCAGGGCAGGAACAATGAGCAGTTCTTC.

The V gene is TRBV28, the J gene TRBJ2-1; a possible D gene is TRBD1 (6 bases). This CDR3 spans 12 amino acids. Germline CDR1 and CDR2: MDHEN and SYDVKM. Deletions cut 8 bases from V and 6 bases from J, with 11 bases between. The CDR3 nucleotides read TGTGCCAGCGGACAGTCGGGCAATGAGCAGTTCTTC. As protein: CASGQSGNEQFF.

The chain combines TRBV29-1 with TRBJ2-5; 11 positions match TRBD1. TRBJ2-7 matches the DNA end more closely, so the J call is doubtful. The V gene's germline CDR1 is SQVTM and CDR2 ANQGSEA. This CDR3 contains 14 residues. CDR3 residues: CSVVSGQGAYEQYF. The CDR3, as DNA: TGCAGCGTGGTCTCAGGACAGGGGGCTTACGAGCAGTACTTC.

The V and J genes are TRBV5-1 and TRBJ2-1; 10 nucleotides align to TRBD2. Trimming at V came to 0 bases and at J to 9 bases, leaving 6 bases not matched to a gene. CDR1 and CDR2 from the germline V gene are SGHRS and YFSETQ. The length of the CDR3 is 15 residues. This CDR3 is CASSLEGLANGEQFF. The CDR3 nucleotides read TGCGCCAGCAGCTTGGAGGGACTAGCGAACGGTGAGCAGTTCTTC. Filled out from reference TRBV5-1 and TRBJ2-1, the complete variable domain reads KAGVTQTPRYLIKTRGQQVTLSCSPISGHRSVSWYQQTPGQGLQFLFEYFSETQRNKGNFPGRFSGRQFSNSRSEMNVSTLELGDSALYLCASSLEGLANGEQFFGPGTRLTVL.

This clone was seen just once. This chain joins TRBV30 and TRBJ1-2; a weak D match, TRBD1 (5 bases). The CDR3 is made up of 14 amino acids. V lost 2 bases and J 4 bases, leaving 14 bases between the germline ends. Germline loops: CDR1 GTSNPN, CDR2 SVGIG (reference sequence). The CDR3 DNA reads as TGTGCCTGGAGTCCTGGGAACGGGGGCTATGGCTACACCTTC. As protein: CAWSPGNGGYGYTF.

The rearrangement joins TRBV11-2 to TRBJ2-5; no definite D call. In germline, CDR1 is SGHAT, CDR2 FQNNGV. The V end was cut by 3 bases, the J end by 1 base, with 6 bases between. The CDR3 runs to 13 residues. The CDR3 region has the DNA TGTGCCAGCAGCTTTGGCTTCCAAGAGACCCAGTACTTC. This encodes CASSFGFQETQYF.

This clone was seen a single time. This chain links TRBV18 with TRBJ2-7; D remains ambiguous. Germline CDR1 and CDR2: KGHSH and LQKENI. V was pared by 2 bases and J by 3 bases, with 11 bases between. This CDR3 comprises 14 residues. CDR3 sequence reads: CASSPIQRVYEQYF. For the CDR3, the DNA is TGTGCCAGCTCACCAATCCAACGGGTCTACGAGCAGTACTTC.

This chain connects TRBV27 to TRBJ2-1, with TRBD1 identical over 7 bases. CDR3 length: 13 residues. Looked up from germline, CDR1 is MNHEY and CDR2 is SMNVEV (reference sequence). Trimming cost V 10 bases and J 6 bases; bases outside gene matches: 9. The CDR3 DNA is TGTGCCACCTCGACAGGGCGAATCAATGAGCAGTTCTTC. Its translation is CATSTGRINEQFF.